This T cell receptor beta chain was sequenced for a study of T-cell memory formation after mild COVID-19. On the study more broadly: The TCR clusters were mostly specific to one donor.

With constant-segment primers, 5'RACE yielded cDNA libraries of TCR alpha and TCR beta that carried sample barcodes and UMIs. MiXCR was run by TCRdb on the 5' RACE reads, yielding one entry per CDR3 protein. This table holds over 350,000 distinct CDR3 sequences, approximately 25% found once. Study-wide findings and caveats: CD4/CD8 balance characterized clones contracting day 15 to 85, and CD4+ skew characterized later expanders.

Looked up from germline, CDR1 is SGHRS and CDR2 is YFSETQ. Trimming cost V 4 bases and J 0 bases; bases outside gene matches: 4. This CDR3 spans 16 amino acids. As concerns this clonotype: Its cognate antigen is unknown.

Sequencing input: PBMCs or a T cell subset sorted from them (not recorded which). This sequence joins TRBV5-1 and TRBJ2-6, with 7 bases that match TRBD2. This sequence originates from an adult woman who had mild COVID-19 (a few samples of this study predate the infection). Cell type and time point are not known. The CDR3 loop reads CASSPGEGSGANVLTF. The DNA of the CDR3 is TGCGCCAGCAGCCCTGGGGAGGGCTCTGGGGCCAACGTCCTGACTTTC.